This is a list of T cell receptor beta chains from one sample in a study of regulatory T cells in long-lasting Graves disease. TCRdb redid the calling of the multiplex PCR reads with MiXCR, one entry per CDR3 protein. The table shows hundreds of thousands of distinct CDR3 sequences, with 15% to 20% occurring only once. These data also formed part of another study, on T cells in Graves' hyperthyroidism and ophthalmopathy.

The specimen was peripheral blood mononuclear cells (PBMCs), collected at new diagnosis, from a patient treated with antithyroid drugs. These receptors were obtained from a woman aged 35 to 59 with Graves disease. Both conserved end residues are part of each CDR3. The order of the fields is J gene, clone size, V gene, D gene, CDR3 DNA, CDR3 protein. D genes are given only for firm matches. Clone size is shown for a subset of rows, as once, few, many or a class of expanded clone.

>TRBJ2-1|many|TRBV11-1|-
TGTGCCAGCAGCGACACCCCAGGGGTCTTCAATGAGCAGTTCTTC
CASSDTPGVFNEQFF
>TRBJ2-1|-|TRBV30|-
TGTTCACCCGGAGGCCATGGAGTTGAGCAGTTCTTC
CSPGGHGVEQFF
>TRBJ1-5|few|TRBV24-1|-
TGTGCCACCAGTGGGGGTGTAGGACAGCCCCAGCATTTT
CATSGGVGQPQHF
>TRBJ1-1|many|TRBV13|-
TGTGCCAGTAGGGGGGCAGCAACCATGAACACTGAAGCTTTCTTT
CASRGAATMNTEAFF
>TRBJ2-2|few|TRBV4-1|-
TGCGCCAGCAGCCAAACAGGGCGAACCACCGGGGAGCTGTTTTTT
CASSQTGRTTGELFF
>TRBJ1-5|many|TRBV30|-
TGTGCCTGGAGTCATGAGGGGAATCAGCCCCAGCATTTT
CAWSHEGNQPQHF
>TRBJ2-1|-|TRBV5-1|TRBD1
TGCGCCAACAGCTTCACGGACAGGGGAACTGAGCAGTTCTTC
CANSFTDRGTEQFF
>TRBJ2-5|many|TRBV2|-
TGTGCCAGCAGGAGGGACTTCCAAGAGACCCAGTACTTC
CASRRDFQETQYF
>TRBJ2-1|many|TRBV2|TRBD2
TGTGCCAGCAGTGAAGACGGGGGGGCCTTCCCTAAGCAGTTCTTC
CASSEDGGAFPKQFF
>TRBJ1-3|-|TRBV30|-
TGTGCCTCCGGGGAGTCTGGAAACACCATATATTTT
CASGESGNTIYF
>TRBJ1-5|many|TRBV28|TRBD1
TGTGCCAGCAGTCCCCCGACAGGGACAGGGAGGGCTTTT
CASSPPTGTGRAF
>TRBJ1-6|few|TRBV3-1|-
TGTGCCAGCAGCCTCAGTCGATCACCCCTCCACTTT
CASSLSRSPLHF
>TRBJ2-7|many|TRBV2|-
TGTGCCAGCAGCGAAGCGTCCTACGAGCAGTACTTC
CASSEASYEQYF